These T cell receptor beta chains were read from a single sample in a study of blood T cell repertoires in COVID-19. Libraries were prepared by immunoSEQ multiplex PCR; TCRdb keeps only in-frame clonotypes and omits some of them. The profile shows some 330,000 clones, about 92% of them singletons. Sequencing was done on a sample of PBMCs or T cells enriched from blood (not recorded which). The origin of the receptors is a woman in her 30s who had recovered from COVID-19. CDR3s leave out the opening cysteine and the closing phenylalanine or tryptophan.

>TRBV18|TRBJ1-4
ASSPSRGELNEKLF
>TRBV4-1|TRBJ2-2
ASSQILATTDTGELF
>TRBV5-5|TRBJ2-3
ASSLGGDPTDTQY
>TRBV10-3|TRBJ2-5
AISESIGTGETQY
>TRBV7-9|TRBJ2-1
ASSLEAGLLSYNEQF
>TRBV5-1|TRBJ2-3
ASSLQGPDTQY
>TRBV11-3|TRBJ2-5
ASSPAWTGGKTQY
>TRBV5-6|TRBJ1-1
ASSLRGTEAF
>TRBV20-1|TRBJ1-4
SASRIGVGKLF
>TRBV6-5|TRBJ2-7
ASSYGSGQGSEQY